This TCR beta chain stems from a study of Graves' ophthalmopathy and Graves' hyperthyroidism. The CDR3 is 16 residues long. V lost 4 bases, J lost 2 bases, and 17 bases lay in between. Per the germline V gene, CDR1 is WSHSY and CDR2 is SAAADI. RNA transcripts were the template, and TCR beta CDR3 regions were amplified from them. RT-PCR was first run with HTBI primers, then multiplex PCR in a second round. TCRdb ran MiXCR on the multiplex PCR reads and lists one entry per CDR3 protein. This sample has more than 1,000,000 distinct CDR3 sequences, with about 38% found just once. The specimen was peripheral blood or thyroid tissue (not recorded which). The clonotype comes from an adult man with Graves' hyperthyroidism. This chain connects TRBV10-2 to TRBJ1-2, with a tentative D call TRBD1 (5 bases). The CDR3 region is CASSAGLAGQNYGYTF. The CDR3 nucleotides read TGCGCCAGCAGTGCCGGACTAGCGGGGCAGAACTATGGCTACACCTTC.